This T cell receptor beta chain was captured in a study of blood T cell repertoires in COVID-19. Trimming cost V 4 bases and J 6 bases, with 10 bases left between them. From germline, CDR1 is SGHVS and CDR2 FQNEAQ. CDR3 length: 12 residues. Profiled with immunoSEQ multiplex PCR; TCRdb holds only in-frame clones, not every one. The sample consists of 300,000 to 400,000 clones, more than 75% of them appearing once. The sequence came from a man aged 55 to 70 who had recovered from COVID-19. The V call is TRBV7-8, the J call TRBJ2-7, with D perhaps matching TRBD2 (6 bases). Sequences were obtained from PBMCs or T cells enriched from blood (not recorded which). CDR3 loop: CASSSVGGEQYF. In DNA, the CDR3 is TGTGCCAGCAGCTCAGTCGGGGGCGAGCAGTACTTC.